The 13 T cell receptor beta chains reported below all come from one sample, sequenced in a study of beta chain bispecific antibodies for T cell cancers. Study-level points and caveats: The TRBV12-3 share of total TRBV signal fell 98.9% after anti-TRBV12 rather than anti-CD19 exposure. Most targeted TRBV signal came from the leukemia cell line cells, not normal T cells.

Either OKT3 anti-CD3 antibody or CD3/CD28 beads expanded T cells from blood mononuclear cells over roughly 3 days. TCRdb re-called the 5' RACE reads through MiXCR, storing one row per CDR3 protein. The sample holds about 20,000 distinct CDR3 sequences, 2% to 2.5% seen once. For these receptors, no antigen is known. The sample here was healthy donor T cells cultured with leukemia cells, taken from a culture containing a bispecific antibody targeting TCR Vbeta12. The source is a human donor in good health. Some clones in this sample may be carry-over from other donors' samples.

This clonotype was detected ten times or more. The rearrangement links TRBV7-9 to TRBJ2-5; D is ambiguous. The germline CDR1 and CDR2 sequences are SEHNR and FQNEAQ (reference sequence). This CDR3 spans 13 amino acids. V lost 5 bases and J lost 7, with 14 bases in between. CDR3 residues: CASSLSLEGTQYF. CDR3 bases: TGTGCCAGCAGCCTTAGCCTTGAAGGGACCCAGTACTTC.

This clonotype was counted many times. J is TRBJ1-5 and V is TRBV15; D perhaps matches TRBD1 (5 bases). V was trimmed by 3 bases and J by 9 bases, leaving 9 bases between them. The CDR3 is made up of 12 amino acids. Germline CDR1 and CDR2: LNHNV and YYDKDF (reference sequence). CDR3 sequence: CATSSWGSPQHF. The CDR3 region has the DNA TGTGCCACCAGCAGTTGGGGGTCGCCCCAGCATTTT.

In this sample, this clonotype turned up many times. The chain links TRBV30 to TRBJ2-3; a weak D match, TRBD2 (5 bases). CDR1 GTSNPN and CDR2 SVGIG come from the germline V gene (reference sequence). This CDR3 is built from 15 residues. V dropped 4 bases and J dropped 4 bases, with 18 bases sitting between them. The CDR3 region is CAWNAGTGSSDTQYF. CDR3 DNA sequence: TGTGCCTGGAATGCGGGTACGGGCTCTTCAGATACGCAGTATTTT.

About this clonotype: A much larger clonotype is one base distant, so this may be a read error. The chain recombines TRBV4-1 with TRBJ2-5; D is perhaps TRBD2 (6 bases). The CDR3 is 17 residues long. Germline V gene lookup returns CDR1 MGHRA and CDR2 YSYEKL. With 0 bases removed from V and 5 bases from J, the gap between germline ends came to 19 bases. CDR3 amino acids: CASSQDPSQASDETQYF. The CDR3, as DNA: TGCGCCAGCAGCCAAGACCCATCCCAGGCTAGCGACGAGACCCAGTACTTC.

This clonotype was picked up many times. The chain uses TRBV7-9 and TRBJ2-3; D unresolved. V lost 6 bases and J 4 bases, leaving 8 bases between the germline ends. Germline assignment: CDR1 SEHNR and CDR2 FQNEAQ (reference sequence). The CDR3 covers 12 residues. The CDR3 loop reads CASRFISDTQYF. CDR3 nucleotide sequence: TGTGCCAGCAGATTCATATCAGATACGCAGTATTTT.

This clonotype was observed at least ten times. The chain couples TRBV7-3 to TRBJ2-1; D ambiguous. The V gene's germline CDR1 is SGHTA and CDR2 FQGTGA. The CDR3 sequence is 12 residues long. V was cut by 4 bases and J by 11 bases, with 12 bases left in between. The CDR3 loop reads CASSSLDGQQFF. In DNA, the CDR3 is TGTGCCAGCAGCTCCCTCGACGGGCAGCAGTTCTTC.

Many counts were recorded for this clonotype. The rearrangement links TRBV6-5 to TRBJ2-7, with D tentatively TRBD1 (6 bases). The germline gives CDR1 MNHEY, CDR2 SVGAGI. V shed 2 bases and J shed 2 bases, with 13 bases lying between them. This CDR3 spans 15 amino acids. This CDR3 is CASSYSLGQTYEQYF. As DNA, the CDR3 is TGTGCCAGCAGTTACAGCCTAGGACAGACCTACGAGCAGTACTTC.

This clonotype appeared many times. This chain joins TRBV19 and TRBJ1-5; no clear D. The CDR3 covers 15 residues. In germline, CDR1 is LNHDA, CDR2 SQIVND (reference sequence). V was pared by 3 bases and J by 10 bases, with 19 bases between. This chain's CDR3 is CASSMDHPGGGPQHF. CDR3 DNA sequence: TGTGCCAGTAGTATGGATCACCCCGGAGGAGGACCCCAGCATTTT.

At least ten counts were recorded for this clonotype. V and J are TRBV11-2 and TRBJ1-1; D is unclear. The CDR3 length is 14 residues. V shed 0 bases and J shed 1 base, with 6 bases lying between them. The V gene's germline CDR1 is SGHAT and CDR2 FQNNGV. The DNA for the CDR3 is TGTGCCAGCAGCTTAGATTTTTCGAACACTGAAGCTTTCTTT. This codes for CASSLDFSNTEAFF.

This clonotype was observed many times. This rearrangement joins TRBV5-1 to TRBJ2-2; D perhaps matches TRBD1 (6 bases). Germline CDR1 is SGHRS and CDR2 is YFSETQ. This CDR3 comprises 14 residues. V lost 0 bases, J lost 7 bases, and 10 bases lay in between. CDR3 in DNA: TGCGCCAGCAGCTTGGGGACAGTTGGCGGGGAGCTGTTTTTT. Amino acid sequence: CASSLGTVGGELFF.

This clonotype showed up many times. The chain joins TRBV7-2 to TRBJ2-1; D uncertain. V was shortened by 4 bases and J by 5 bases, with 0 bases between the two germline ends. The CDR3 contains 10 residues. Germline CDR1 is SGHTA and CDR2 is FQGNSA. CDR3 protein: CASSYNEQFF. DNA of the CDR3: TGTGCCAGCAGCTACAATGAGCAGTTCTTC.

This clonotype came up many times. This sequence joins TRBV7-9 and TRBJ1-4; D remains ambiguous. Germline CDR1 reads SEHNR; CDR2 reads FQNEAQ (reference sequence). This CDR3 has 16 residues. V was trimmed by 0 bases and J by 3 bases, leaving 11 bases between them. The chain's CDR3 is CASSLALGRANEKLFF. CDR3 DNA: TGTGCCAGCAGCTTAGCCCTGGGGAGGGCTAATGAAAAACTGTTTTTT.

The gene calls are TRBV30 and TRBJ2-7, with TRBD1 matching over 7 bases. The length of the CDR3 is 14 residues. Trimming cost V 1 base and J 0 bases; bases outside gene matches: 3. Germline V lookup: CDR1 GTSNPN, CDR2 SVGIG (reference sequence). CDR3 sequence: CAWSGQGPSYEQYF. CDR3 nucleotide sequence: TGTGCCTGGAGTGGACAGGGTCCCTCCTACGAGCAGTACTTC.